The 16 T cell receptor beta chains listed next were all sequenced from one sample in a study of T cell changes during pregnancy in multiple sclerosis (dated by TCRdb to between 2017 and 2020). The library was prepared using the immunoSEQ multiplex PCR assay. Sourced from immuneACCESS, this table was stored by TCRdb with only in-frame sequences that have V and J called. A share of the clones is absent; for the studies checked, an unresolved V gene accounts for under half, and the remainder has no known explanation. The sample contains 73,000 or so clones, about 90% of them found a single time. The top ten clones comprise 0.65% to 0.9% of the sample. The material was peripheral blood, obtained in the second trimester of pregnancy. These receptors came from a female donor with multiple sclerosis, enrolled in a pregnancy study.

With respect to this clone: Because it lacks the conserved phenylalanine or tryptophan at the end, this CDR3 is likely a read error. No DNA is shown, since the ends of the CDR3 on it are uncertain; the CDR3 is the one TCRdb lists. The chain is built from TRBV7-9 and TRBJ1-1; the D call TRBD1 from the table was never checked on the DNA. The V gene's germline CDR1 is SEHNR and CDR2 FQNEAQ (reference sequence). The CDR3 totals 15 residues, both ends included. The CDR3 spells CASSSEIPAPDFTGN.

The chain has TRBV2 and TRBJ1-2; D unresolved. Per germline, CDR1 SNHLY and CDR2 FYNNEI. CDR3 length equals 12 residues. V lost 4 bases and J lost 3, with 6 bases in between. CDR3 amino acids: CASSGQDYGYTF. CDR3 nucleotide sequence: TGTGCCAGCAGTGGCCAGGACTATGGCTACACCTTC.

The V and J genes are TRBV7-3 and TRBJ1-6; no firm D call. Trimming removed 6 bases from V and 9 bases from J, with 24 bases in between. Germline lookup yields CDR1 SGHTA and CDR2 FQGTGA. This CDR3 is 17 amino acids long. CDR3 sequence: CASRARRSTLYGSPLHF. The DNA of the CDR3 is TGTGCCAGCAGAGCTCGAAGGAGTACCCTATACGGTTCACCCCTCCACTTT.

V and J are TRBV2 and TRBJ2-1; D is unclear. Trimming stripped 4 bases from V and 0 bases from J, with 13 bases between. The CDR3 covers 16 residues. The V gene's germline CDR1 is SNHLY and CDR2 FYNNEI. This CDR3 reads CASSVSQISSYNEQFF. DNA for the CDR3: TGTGCCAGCAGTGTCTCCCAGATAAGCTCCTACAATGAGCAGTTCTTC.

This chain links TRBV19 with TRBJ2-5, with D maybe TRBD2 (5 bases). CDR1 is LNHDA, CDR2 SQIVND, per germline (reference sequence). V lost 5 bases, J lost 2 bases, and 15 bases lay in between. CDR3 length equals 15 residues. CDR3 sequence (DNA): TGTGCCAGTAGTTTCGGACGGGGTGGGCAAGAGACCCAGTACTTC. Protein: CASSFGRGGQETQYF.

The CDR3 bases are TGTGCCAGCAGGGGGGACAGGGGAGGGGGTTCACCCCTCCACTTT. This encodes CASRGDRGGGSPLHF. The rearrangement uses TRBV2 and TRBJ1-6; 10 bases match TRBD1. CDR3 length equals 15 residues. V shed 6 bases, J shed 9 bases, and the junction held 8 bases outside the gene matches. In germline, CDR1 is SNHLY, CDR2 FYNNEI.

The CDR3 spells CASSPRRRGGRGETQYF. The CDR3 coding sequence is TGTGCCAGCAGTCCACGACGCCGCGGGGGCCGGGGCGAGACCCAGTACTTC. This rearrangement joins TRBV7-2 to TRBJ2-5; TRBD2 might be the D (7 bases). The CDR3 loop spans 17 amino acids. Trimming left V 6 bases short and J 5 bases short, with 25 bases between. Germline V gives CDR1 SGHTA, CDR2 FQGNSA.

J is TRBJ2-7 and V is TRBV9; 11 positions match TRBD1. V shed 4 bases and J 7 bases; nucleotides not matched to a gene: 7. Germline assignment: CDR1 SGDLS and CDR2 YYNGEE. The CDR3 spans 14 residues. Written as DNA, the CDR3 is TGTGCCAGCAGCCCACGAGGGACAGGGGGGGAGCAGTACTTC. Protein product: CASSPRGTGGEQYF. Full variable domain (remainder filled in from reference TRBV9 and TRBJ2-7): DSGVTQTPKHLITATGQRVTLRCSPRSGDLSVYWYQQSLDQGLQFLIQYYNGEERAKGNILERFSAQQFPDLHSELNLSSLELGDSALYFCASSPRGTGGEQYFGPGTRLTVT.

The CDR3 region is CASSSTGYQPQHF. CDR3 in DNA: TGTGCCAGCAGTTCGACAGGGTACCAGCCCCAGCATTTT. The gene calls are TRBV27 and TRBJ1-5, with 7 bases matching TRBD1. V was clipped by 4 bases and J by 7 bases; unmatched bases: 4. The CDR3 sequence is 13 residues long. The germline CDR1 and CDR2 sequences are MNHEY and SMNVEV (reference sequence).

This chain links TRBV4-2 with TRBJ2-5; TRBD2 aligns across 7 bases. This CDR3 is 14 amino acids long. The trim removed 4 bases at V and 8 bases at J, leaving 10 bases unmatched. CDR1 and CDR2 (germline): LGHNA, YNFKEQ. CDR3 DNA sequence: TGTGCCAGCAGCCCCACCGGGGGGTTCGGAACCCAGTACTTC. It codes for CASSPTGGFGTQYF.

A few counts support this clone. The chain has TRBV6-1 and TRBJ1-3; tentative D call: TRBD1 (6 bases). CDR3 length equals 14 residues. Germline V gene sequence: CDR1 MNHNS, CDR2 SASEGT. With 6 bases removed from V and 0 bases from J, the gap between germline ends came to 9 bases. The CDR3 region is CASRDRISGNTIYF. CDR3 DNA: TGTGCCAGCAGAGACAGGATCTCTGGAAACACCATATATTTT.

The chain couples TRBV6-1 to TRBJ2-5; maybe TRBD2 (6 bases). CDR1 and CDR2 (germline): MNHNS, SASEGT. The CDR3 has 14 residues. The germline V and J ends were trimmed by 2 bases and 4 bases, with 11 bases remaining between them. The CDR3 DNA is TGTGCCAGCAGTGAAAGTTGGCGGGGAGAGACCCAGTACTTC. Protein sequence: CASSESWRGETQYF.

The V gene is TRBV18, the J gene TRBJ2-7; 13 bases fit TRBD2. The CDR3 length is 19 residues. V shed 3 bases, J shed 3 bases, and the junction held 14 bases outside the gene matches. CDR1 is KGHSH and CDR2 is LQKENI in the germline V gene. CDR3 DNA sequence: TGTGCCAGCTCACCTGGGACTAGCGGGGCCATGGGCTGGGGCTACGAGCAGTACTTC. As protein: CASSPGTSGAMGWGYEQYF.

The rearrangement joins TRBV6-6 to TRBJ2-7; the D gene is possibly TRBD1 (6 bases). CDR1 MNHNY and CDR2 SVGAGI come from the germline V gene (reference sequence). The length of the CDR3 is 15 residues. V gave up 2 bases and J gave up 0 bases, with 11 bases separating them. The CDR3 here is CASSYGGRSSYEQYF. Here the CDR3 DNA reads TGTGCCAGCAGTTACGGGGGCCGGAGCTCCTACGAGCAGTACTTC.

This clone was detected once. This chain connects TRBV2 to TRBJ1-1; possible D gene TRBD1, 6 bases. The CDR3 has 14 amino acids. V gave up 7 bases and J gave up 0 bases, with 12 bases separating them. Germline V gene data show CDR1 as SNHLY and CDR2 as FYNNEI. Written as DNA, the CDR3 is TGTGCCAGCACCCAGACAGGAATGAACACTGAAGCTTTCTTT. Translating gives CASTQTGMNTEAFF.

This clone showed up just a few times. This sequence joins TRBV25-1 and TRBJ2-5; 13 positions match TRBD2. The CDR3 sequence is 16 residues long. Trimming cost V 4 bases and J 2 bases; bases outside gene matches: 4. Looked up from germline, CDR1 is MGHDK and CDR2 is SYGVNS. In DNA form, the CDR3 reads TGTGCCAGCAGTGCCGAGACTAGCGGGGGGCAAGAGACCCAGTACTTC. Translation gives CASSAETSGGQETQYF.